These 25 T cell receptor beta chains came from one sample sequenced in a study of blood T cell repertoires in COVID-19. The method was immunoSEQ multiplex PCR; TCRdb's version includes in-frame clones alone and lacks a portion of them. The sample holds roughly 150,000 clones, approximately 93% seen once. The specimen was peripheral blood. Receptor source: a woman between 55 and 75 years old with COVID-19, enrolled during active disease.

Here the CDR3 reads CASSLGGGQGTYEQYF. The CDR3 nucleotides are TGTGCCAGCAGCTTGGGGGGGGGACAGGGAACCTACGAGCAGTACTTC. V and J are TRBV5-4 and TRBJ2-7, with 9 positions matching TRBD1. This CDR3 is built from 16 residues. V lost 0 bases and J lost 2; bases outside the gene matches: 6. The germline V gene encodes CDR1 SGHNT and CDR2 YYREEE (reference sequence).

The V gene is TRBV6-5, the J gene TRBJ1-1; the D gene is possibly TRBD1 (6 bases). Per germline, CDR1 MNHEY and CDR2 SVGAGI. The V and J ends lost 4 bases and 8 bases respectively, with 14 bases between them. The CDR3 length is 13 residues. CDR3 residues: CASSFFTGYEAFF. Written as DNA, the CDR3 is TGTGCCAGCAGTTTTTTTACAGGGTACGAAGCTTTCTTT.

This chain's CDR3 is CASSPDRGLVGYTF. As DNA, the CDR3 is TGTGCCAGCAGCCCCGACAGGGGTTTAGTTGGCTACACCTTC. This chain joins TRBV6-6 and TRBJ1-2; 8 bases are a match to TRBD1. Germline V gene data show CDR1 as MNHNY and CDR2 as SVGAGI (reference sequence). V shed 6 bases, J shed 7 bases, and the junction held 10 bases outside the gene matches. The CDR3 has 14 residues.

This chain's CDR3 is CASSDDRGQYGYTF. The CDR3 nucleotides read TGTGCCAGTAGTGATGACAGGGGGCAATATGGCTACACCTTC. This chain uses TRBV19 with TRBJ1-2; 10 bases align to TRBD1. CDR3 length: 14 residues. J gave up 5 bases and V 5 bases, and 5 bases lay outside the gene matches. CDR1 and CDR2 (germline): LNHDA, SQIVND (reference sequence).

The chain couples TRBV6-5 to TRBJ1-6; 7 nucleotides align to TRBD1. CDR1 and CDR2 from the germline V gene are MNHEY and SVGAGI. The CDR3 has 15 residues. V trimming: 7 bases; J trimming: 0 bases; junction bases outside the gene matches: 3. This CDR3 reads CASKTGSSYNSPLHF. For the CDR3, the DNA is TGTGCCAGCAAGACAGGGAGCTCCTATAATTCACCCCTCCACTTT.

V is TRBV5-1 and J is TRBJ2-1, with no clear D. CDR1 and CDR2 from the germline V gene are SGHRS and YFSETQ. V was trimmed by 2 bases and J by 9 bases, leaving 9 bases between them. The CDR3 covers 12 residues. CDR3 DNA: TGCGCCAGCAGCTTATCATCGAGTGAGCAGTTCTTC. This codes for CASSLSSSEQFF.

This rearrangement joins TRBV5-4 to TRBJ2-6, with D maybe TRBD1 (6 bases). Trimming stripped 1 base from V and 4 bases from J, with 9 bases between. CDR3 length: 15 amino acids. CDR1 is SGHNT, CDR2 YYREEE, per germline (reference sequence). The CDR3 loop reads CASSLNRAGANVLTF. The CDR3 DNA reads as TGTGCCAGCAGCTTGAACAGGGCCGGGGCCAACGTCCTGACTTTC.

The rearrangement uses TRBV6-5 and TRBJ2-1, with a weak D call TRBD2 (5 bases). In germline, CDR1 is MNHEY, CDR2 SVGAGI. There are 15 residues in the CDR3. V gave up 2 bases and J gave up 9 bases, with 17 bases separating them. Here the CDR3 DNA reads TGTGCCAGCAGTTACCTGGACCGCCTCCGGGGTGAGCAGTTCTTC. Translated: CASSYLDRLRGEQFF.

The chain combines TRBV18 with TRBJ2-5, with 9 bases identical to TRBD1. Unmatched junction bases numbered 7, after V lost 3 bases and J lost 5 bases. The CDR3 has 15 residues. Germline values: CDR1 KGHSH, CDR2 LQKENI. The CDR3 DNA sequence: TGTGCCAGCTCACCCTTTACAGGGGGCGAGGAGACCCAGTACTTC. The encoded protein is CASSPFTGGEETQYF.

The chain is built from TRBV10-3 and TRBJ1-5; TRBD1 aligns across 9 bases. From germline, CDR1 is ENHRY and CDR2 SYGVKD. V shed 5 bases, J shed 6 bases, and the junction held 11 bases outside the gene matches. This CDR3 is 16 amino acids long. The chain's CDR3 is CAISPSGTGFGQPQHF. CDR3 sequence (DNA): TGTGCCATCAGTCCCTCCGGGACAGGGTTCGGTCAGCCCCAGCATTTT.

CDR3 DNA: TGTGCCAGCAGCCGAGTACAGGGAGTCAACGAGCAGTACTTC. It translates to CASSRVQGVNEQYF. The V call is TRBV7-9, the J call TRBJ2-7, with a possible D match to TRBD1 (6 bases). The CDR3 length is 14 residues. V was clipped by 5 bases and J by 5 bases, with 16 bases between them. Germline CDR1 reads SEHNR; CDR2 reads FQNEAQ (reference sequence).

J is TRBJ1-1 and V is TRBV6-1, with 7 bases fitting TRBD1. The junction had 5 bases not matched to a gene; V was cut back by 7 bases and J by 3 bases. Germline lookup yields CDR1 MNHNS and CDR2 SASEGT. The CDR3 is 13 amino acids. The CDR3 loop is CASTEDRDTEAFF. For the CDR3, the DNA is TGTGCCAGCACCGAAGACAGGGACACTGAAGCTTTCTTT.

V is TRBV5-1 and J is TRBJ1-2; 11 nucleotides match TRBD1. Germline V lookup: CDR1 SGHRS, CDR2 YFSETQ. The CDR3 has 14 amino acids. With V trimmed by 3 bases and J by 4 bases, 2 bases remained unmatched. Here the CDR3 reads CASSWDRGAYGYTF. DNA for the CDR3: TGCGCCAGCAGCTGGGACAGGGGGGCCTATGGCTACACCTTC. Supplemented by reference TRBV5-1 and TRBJ1-2, the full variable domain reads KAGVTQTPRYLIKTRGQQVTLSCSPISGHRSVSWYQQTPGQGLQFLFEYFSETQRNKGNFPGRFSGRQFSNSRSEMNVSTLELGDSALYLCASSWDRGAYGYTFGSGTRLTVV.

CDR3 sequence reads: CATSDFSGAPGELFF. In nucleotides, the CDR3 is TGTGCCACCAGTGATTTTAGCGGGGCCCCCGGGGAGCTGTTTTTT. This rearrangement joins TRBV24-1 to TRBJ2-2; 8 nucleotides match TRBD2. The CDR3 runs to 15 residues. Germline V CDR1 and CDR2: KGHDR, SFDVKD. The V and J ends lost 1 base and 6 bases, in that order; junction bases with no gene match: 3.

The J gene is TRBJ2-1, the V gene TRBV9, with a weak D call TRBD2 (6 bases). The germline V gene has CDR1 SGDLS and CDR2 YYNGEE. The V and J ends lost 3 bases and 0 bases respectively, with 16 bases between them. The CDR3 is 17 amino acids. In DNA form, the CDR3 reads TGTGCCAGCAGCGACCGAGCACGGGGGAGCTCCTACAATGAGCAGTTCTTC. Translation gives CASSDRARGSSYNEQFF. The whole variable domain, remainder taken from reference TRBV9 and TRBJ2-1, is DSGVTQTPKHLITATGQRVTLRCSPRSGDLSVYWYQQSLDQGLQFLIQYYNGEERAKGNILERFSAQQFPDLHSELNLSSLELGDSALYFCASSDRARGSSYNEQFFGPGTRLTVL.

This chain joins TRBV9 and TRBJ2-5; the match to TRBD1 covers 7 bases. J lost 4 bases, V lost 0 bases, and 3 bases had no gene match. Germline-derived CDR1 and CDR2 are SGDLS and YYNGEE. CDR3 length: 14 amino acids. CDR3 sequence: CASSVGGTVETQYF. In nucleotides, the CDR3 is TGTGCCAGCAGCGTAGGTGGGACAGTAGAGACCCAGTACTTC.

J is TRBJ1-2 and V is TRBV7-2; D is possibly TRBD1 (5 bases). CDR1 is SGHTA, CDR2 FQGNSA, per germline. V lost 5 bases, J lost 3 bases, and 19 bases lay in between. The CDR3 contains 16 residues. The CDR3 DNA is TGTGCCAGCAGCCCAAGAATTCGGGGAGGGGACTATGGCTACACCTTC. This translates into CASSPRIRGGDYGYTF. Combining the CDR3 with reference TRBV7-2 and TRBJ1-2 gives the whole variable domain GAGVSQSPSNKVTEKGKDVELRCDPISGHTALYWYRQSLGQGLEFLIYFQGNSAPDKSGLPSDRFSAERTGGSVSTLTIQRTQQEDSAVYLCASSPRIRGGDYGYTFGSGTRLTVV.

The genes are TRBV20-1 and TRBJ1-1; 7 positions match TRBD1. Unmatched junction bases numbered 1, after V lost 3 bases and J lost 3 bases. CDR3 length equals 12 residues. The germline V gene encodes CDR1 DFQATT and CDR2 SNEGSKA (reference sequence). This chain's CDR3 is CSASQGDTEAFF. CDR3 sequence (DNA): TGCAGTGCTAGTCAGGGGGACACTGAAGCTTTCTTT.

This clone was counted between two and nine times. The DNA is omitted, as the CDR3 cannot be located on it reliably, and the CDR3 follows TCRdb's listing. The chain carries TRBV19 and TRBJ2-5; TRBD1 was called by the table and not checked on the DNA. Germline loops: CDR1 LNHDA, CDR2 SQIVND (reference sequence). The CDR3 spans 11 amino acids, including both terminal residues. CDR3 protein: CASSILARVYF.

V usage is TRBV7-2 and J usage is TRBJ1-1; D unclear. The V end lost 1 base, the J end lost 5 bases, and 8 bases lay between the germline ends. CDR3 length equals 13 residues. Germline CDR1 and CDR2: SGHTA and FQGNSA. CDR3 sequence reads: CASSLVPGTEAFF. Here the CDR3 DNA reads TGTGCCAGCAGCTTAGTGCCCGGGACTGAAGCTTTCTTT. Full variable domain (remainder filled in from reference TRBV7-2 and TRBJ1-1): GAGVSQSPSNKVTEKGKDVELRCDPISGHTALYWYRQSLGQGLEFLIYFQGNSAPDKSGLPSDRFSAERTGGSVSTLTIQRTQQEDSAVYLCASSLVPGTEAFFGQGTRLTVV.

The chain couples TRBV6-2 or TRBV6-3 to TRBJ1-5, with TRBD1 identical over 7 bases. V trimming: 4 bases; J trimming: 6 bases; junction bases outside the gene matches: 3. Germline-derived CDR1 and CDR2 are MNHEY and SVGEGT. This CDR3 has 13 residues. DNA of the CDR3: TGTGCCAGCAGTTCGGACAGGCGTCAGCCCCAGCATTTT. Its protein product is CASSSDRRQPQHF.

V usage is TRBV25-1 and J usage is TRBJ2-4; 7 bases line up with TRBD2. V dropped 1 base and J dropped 2; count of bases not matched to a gene: 2. CDR1 is MGHDK, CDR2 SYGVNS, per germline. This CDR3 is 15 amino acids long. The CDR3 region is CASSEWEGSKNIQYF. DNA for the CDR3: TGTGCCAGCAGTGAATGGGAGGGGTCCAAAAACATTCAGTACTTC.

The rearrangement uses TRBV5-1 and TRBJ1-1; 7 nucleotides agree with TRBD1. With V trimmed by 6 bases and J by 5 bases, 10 bases remained unmatched. CDR1 is SGHRS and CDR2 is YFSETQ in the germline V gene. The CDR3 covers 14 residues. As DNA, the CDR3 is TGCGCCAGCACTCGGGACAGTTTGGAGACTGAAGCTTTCTTT. It translates to CASTRDSLETEAFF. Looking up the rest from reference TRBV5-1 and TRBJ1-1 gives the full variable domain: KAGVTQTPRYLIKTRGQQVTLSCSPISGHRSVSWYQQTPGQGLQFLFEYFSETQRNKGNFPGRFSGRQFSNSRSEMNVSTLELGDSALYLCASTRDSLETEAFFGQGTRLTVV.

This chain uses TRBV30 with TRBJ2-7; 11 positions agree with TRBD2. Germline V CDR1 and CDR2: GTSNPN, SVGIG (reference sequence). The V segment lost 5 bases and the J segment 6 bases; nucleotides outside the gene matches: 9. This CDR3 contains 14 residues. The DNA of the CDR3 is TGTGCCTGGGATGGGACTAGCGGAGTCGGCGAGCAGTACTTC. This codes for CAWDGTSGVGEQYF. Full variable domain (outside the CDR3, taken from reference TRBV30 and TRBJ2-7): SQTIHQWPATLVQPVGSPLSLECTVEGTSNPNLYWYRQAAGRGLQLLFYSVGIGQISSEVPQNLSASRPQDRQFILSSKKLLLSDSGFYLCAWDGTSGVGEQYFGPGTRLTVT.

CDR3 nucleotides: TGTGCCAGCAGCTTAGCGTGGGGGGGTGAAAAACTGTTTTTT. Translation gives CASSLAWGGEKLFF. The V and J genes are TRBV7-2 and TRBJ1-4, with a tentative D call TRBD1 (5 bases). V gave up 0 bases and J gave up 7 bases, with 9 bases separating them. Germline V lookup: CDR1 SGHTA, CDR2 FQGNSA. The CDR3 length is 14 residues.